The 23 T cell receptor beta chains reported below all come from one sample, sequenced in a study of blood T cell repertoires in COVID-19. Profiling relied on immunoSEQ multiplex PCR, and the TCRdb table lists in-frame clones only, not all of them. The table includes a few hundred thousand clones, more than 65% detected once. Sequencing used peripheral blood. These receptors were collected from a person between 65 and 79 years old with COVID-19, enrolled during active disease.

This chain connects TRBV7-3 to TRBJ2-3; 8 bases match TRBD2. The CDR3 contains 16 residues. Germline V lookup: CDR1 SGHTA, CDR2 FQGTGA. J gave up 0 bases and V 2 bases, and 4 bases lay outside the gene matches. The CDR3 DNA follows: TGTGCCAGCAGCTTATCTCAGCGGGGGAGCACAGATACGCAGTATTTT. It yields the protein CASSLSQRGSTDTQYF.

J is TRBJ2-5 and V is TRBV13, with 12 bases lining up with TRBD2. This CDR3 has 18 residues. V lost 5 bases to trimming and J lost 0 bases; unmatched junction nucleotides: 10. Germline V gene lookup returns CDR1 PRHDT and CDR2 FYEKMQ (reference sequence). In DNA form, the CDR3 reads TGTGCCAGCAGCCCAACACGACTAGCGGGGGCGGACCAAGAGACCCAGTACTTC. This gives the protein CASSPTRLAGADQETQYF.

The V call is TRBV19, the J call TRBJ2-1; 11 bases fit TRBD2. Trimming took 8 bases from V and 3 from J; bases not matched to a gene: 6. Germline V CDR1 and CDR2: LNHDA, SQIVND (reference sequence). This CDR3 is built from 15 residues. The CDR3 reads CASYPGTSGYNEQFF. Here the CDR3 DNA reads TGTGCCAGTTACCCCGGGACTAGCGGCTACAATGAGCAGTTCTTC.

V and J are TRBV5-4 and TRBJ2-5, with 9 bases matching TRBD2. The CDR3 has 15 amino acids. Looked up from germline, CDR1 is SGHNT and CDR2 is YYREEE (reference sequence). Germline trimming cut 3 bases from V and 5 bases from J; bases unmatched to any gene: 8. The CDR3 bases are TGTGCCAGCAGCTGGGACCCTAGCGGGGTCGAGACCCAGTACTTC. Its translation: CASSWDPSGVETQYF.

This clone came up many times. The CDR3 here is CASSVDPVETQYF. DNA for the CDR3: TGTGCCAGCAGCGTAGATCCTGTGGAGACCCAGTACTTC. The chain couples TRBV9 to TRBJ2-5; D gene uncertain. This CDR3 contains 13 residues. With 0 bases removed from V and 5 bases from J, the gap between germline ends came to 8 bases. Germline V gives CDR1 SGDLS, CDR2 YYNGEE.

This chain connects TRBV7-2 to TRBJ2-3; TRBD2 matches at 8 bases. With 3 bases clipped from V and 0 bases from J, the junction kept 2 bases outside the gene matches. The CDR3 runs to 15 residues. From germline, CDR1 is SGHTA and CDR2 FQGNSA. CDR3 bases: TGTGCCAGCAGCTTTAGCGGGACTAGCACAGATACGCAGTATTTT. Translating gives CASSFSGTSTDTQYF.

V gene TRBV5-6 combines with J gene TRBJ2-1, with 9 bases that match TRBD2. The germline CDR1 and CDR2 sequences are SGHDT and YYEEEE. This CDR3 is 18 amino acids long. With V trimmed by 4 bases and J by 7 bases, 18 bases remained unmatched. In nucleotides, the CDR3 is TGTGCCAGCAGCCACGCTTCTCGGCGGGAGGGAGTACGGAATGAGCAGTTCTTC. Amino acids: CASSHASRREGVRNEQFF.

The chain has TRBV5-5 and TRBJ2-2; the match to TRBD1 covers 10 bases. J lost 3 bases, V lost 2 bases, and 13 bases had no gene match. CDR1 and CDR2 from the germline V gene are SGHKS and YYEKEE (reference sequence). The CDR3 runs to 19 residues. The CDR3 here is CASSFSRDRGLLHTGELFF. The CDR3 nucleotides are TGTGCCAGCAGCTTCAGCCGGGACAGGGGACTTCTACACACCGGGGAGCTGTTTTTT.

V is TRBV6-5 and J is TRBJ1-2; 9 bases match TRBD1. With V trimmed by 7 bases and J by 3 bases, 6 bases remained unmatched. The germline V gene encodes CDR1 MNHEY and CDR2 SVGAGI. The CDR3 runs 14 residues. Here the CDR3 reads CASTLQGADYGYTF. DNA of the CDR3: TGTGCCAGCACCTTACAGGGGGCGGACTATGGCTACACCTTC.

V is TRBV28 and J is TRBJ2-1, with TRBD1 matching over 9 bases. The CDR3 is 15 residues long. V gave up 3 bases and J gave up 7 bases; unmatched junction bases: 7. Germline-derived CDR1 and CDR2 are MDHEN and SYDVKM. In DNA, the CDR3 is TGTGCCAGCAGTTTGGTACAGGGGGCGAAAAATGAGCAGTTCTTC. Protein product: CASSLVQGAKNEQFF.

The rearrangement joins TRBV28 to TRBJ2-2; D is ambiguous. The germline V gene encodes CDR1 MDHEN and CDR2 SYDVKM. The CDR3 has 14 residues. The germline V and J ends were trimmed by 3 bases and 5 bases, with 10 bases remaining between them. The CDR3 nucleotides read TGTGCCAGCAGTTTCCCGGGTTTTACCGGGGAGCTGTTTTTT. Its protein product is CASSFPGFTGELFF.

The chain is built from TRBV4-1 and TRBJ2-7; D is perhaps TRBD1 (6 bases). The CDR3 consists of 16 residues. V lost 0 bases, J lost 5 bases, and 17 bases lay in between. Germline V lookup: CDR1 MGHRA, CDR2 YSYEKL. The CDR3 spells CASSQDVHRDLDEQYF. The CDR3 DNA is TGCGCCAGCAGCCAAGATGTGCACAGGGACCTAGACGAGCAGTACTTC.

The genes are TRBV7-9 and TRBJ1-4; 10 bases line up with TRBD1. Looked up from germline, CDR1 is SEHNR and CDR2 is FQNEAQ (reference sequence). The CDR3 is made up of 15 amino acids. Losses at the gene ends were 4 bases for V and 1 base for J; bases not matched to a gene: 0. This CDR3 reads CASSWTGGTNEKLFF. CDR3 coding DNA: TGTGCCAGCAGCTGGACAGGGGGAACTAATGAAAAACTGTTTTTT. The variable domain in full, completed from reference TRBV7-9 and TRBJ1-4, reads DTGVSQNPRHKITKRGQNVTFRCDPISEHNRLYWYRQTLGQGPEFLTYFQNEAQLEKSRLLSDRFSAERPKGSFSTLEIQRTEQGDSAMYLCASSWTGGTNEKLFFGSGTQLSVL.

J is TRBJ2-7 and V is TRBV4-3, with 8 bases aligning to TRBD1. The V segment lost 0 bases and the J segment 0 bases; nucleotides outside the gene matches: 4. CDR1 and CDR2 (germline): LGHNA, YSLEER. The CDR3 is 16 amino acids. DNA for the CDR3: TGCGCCAGCAGCCAAGAACTCGGACAGGGCTCCTACGAGCAGTACTTC. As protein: CASSQELGQGSYEQYF.

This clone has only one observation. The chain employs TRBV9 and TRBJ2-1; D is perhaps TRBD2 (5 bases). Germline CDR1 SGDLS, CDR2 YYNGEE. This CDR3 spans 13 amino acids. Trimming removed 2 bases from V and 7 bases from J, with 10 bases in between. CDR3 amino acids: CASSVSWRNEQFF. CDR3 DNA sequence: TGTGCCAGCAGCGTGTCCTGGAGGAATGAGCAGTTCTTC.

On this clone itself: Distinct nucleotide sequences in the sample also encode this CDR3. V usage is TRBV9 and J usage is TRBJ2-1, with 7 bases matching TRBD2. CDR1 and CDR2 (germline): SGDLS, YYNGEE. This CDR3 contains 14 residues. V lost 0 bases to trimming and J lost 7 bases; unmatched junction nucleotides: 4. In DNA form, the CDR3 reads TGTGCCAGCAGCGTAGCGGGGGGTTGGAATGAGCAGTTCTTC. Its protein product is CASSVAGGWNEQFF.

The CDR3: CAIRAAGYNSPLHF. The CDR3 DNA follows: TGTGCCATCAGAGCGGCTGGCTATAATTCACCCCTCCACTTT. The rearrangement uses TRBV10-3 and TRBJ1-6; D unresolved. Germline V lookup: CDR1 ENHRY, CDR2 SYGVKD. The CDR3 is made up of 14 amino acids. The V end was cut by 6 bases, the J end by 3 bases, with 9 bases between.

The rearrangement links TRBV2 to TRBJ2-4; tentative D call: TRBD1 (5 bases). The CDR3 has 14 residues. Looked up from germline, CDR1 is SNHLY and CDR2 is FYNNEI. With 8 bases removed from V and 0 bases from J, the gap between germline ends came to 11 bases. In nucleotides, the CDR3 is TGTGCCAGCGAGACAGCTCTAGCCAAAAACATTCAGTACTTC. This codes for CASETALAKNIQYF.

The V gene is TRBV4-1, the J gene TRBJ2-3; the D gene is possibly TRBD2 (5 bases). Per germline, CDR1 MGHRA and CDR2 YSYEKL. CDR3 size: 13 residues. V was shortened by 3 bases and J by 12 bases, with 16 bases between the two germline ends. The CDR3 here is CASSQESPRVQYF. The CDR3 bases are TGCGCCAGCAGCCAGGAATCCCCGAGGGTTCAGTATTTT.

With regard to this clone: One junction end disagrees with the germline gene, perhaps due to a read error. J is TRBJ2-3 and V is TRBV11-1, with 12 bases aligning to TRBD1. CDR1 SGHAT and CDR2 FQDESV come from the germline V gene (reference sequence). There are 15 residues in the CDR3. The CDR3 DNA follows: TGTGCCAGCAGCTTAGCGATAGAAGGGACAGGGGGCTCCCATTTT. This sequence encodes CASSLAIEGTGGSHF.

This CDR3 reads CASSLVTGGTEKLFF. The CDR3 DNA is TGTGCCAGCAGCTTAGTGACAGGGGGGACTGAAAAACTGTTTTTT. This chain connects TRBV7-2 to TRBJ1-4; TRBD1 matches at 9 bases. Germline CDR1 and CDR2: SGHTA and FQGNSA. Unmatched junction bases numbered 4, after V lost 1 base and J lost 7 bases. This CDR3 contains 15 residues.

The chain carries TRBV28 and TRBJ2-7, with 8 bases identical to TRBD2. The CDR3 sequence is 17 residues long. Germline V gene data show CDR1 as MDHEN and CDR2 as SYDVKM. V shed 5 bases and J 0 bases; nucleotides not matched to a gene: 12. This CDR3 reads CASSPRGANLHSYEQYF. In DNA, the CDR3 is TGTGCCAGCAGTCCGCGGGGGGCCAACCTACACTCCTACGAGCAGTACTTC.

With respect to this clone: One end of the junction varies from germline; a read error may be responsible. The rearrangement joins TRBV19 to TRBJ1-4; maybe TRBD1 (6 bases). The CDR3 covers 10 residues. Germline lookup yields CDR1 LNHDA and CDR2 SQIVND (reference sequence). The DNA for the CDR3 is TGTGCCAGTAGTATAGCCCACAGGGTTTTT. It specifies CASSIAHRVF.